This T cell receptor beta chain came from a study of T cell responses to AZD1222 COVID-19 vaccine. General study findings and limits: Repertoire sampling occurred only after the peak T cell response.

There are a few counts of this clone. Antigen: not known. Assay used: immunoSEQ multiplex PCR; TCRdb lists only in-frame clones, some missing. Among around 150,000 clones, about 80% were seen once, and the ten largest hold roughly 4.3%. V lost 1 base and J 5 bases, leaving 14 bases between the germline ends. The CDR3 contains 15 residues. CDR1 and CDR2 (germline): ENHRY, SYGVKD. Sample: peripheral blood, taken on day 0 of AZD1222 vaccination. The source of this sequence is an adult in good health. The rearrangement links TRBV10-3 to TRBJ1-2, with D uncertain. The CDR3 spells CAISEWEGSAYGYTF. The CDR3 nucleotides read TGTGCCATCAGTGAGTGGGAGGGTTCAGCGTATGGCTACACCTTC.